Shown below are 31 T cell receptor beta chains from a single sample sequenced in a study of T cells in localized non-small cell lung cancer. The assay was immunoSEQ multiplex PCR, and TCRdb's table has in-frame clones only and misses some. The sample yields 86,000 or so clones, approximately 84% seen once. Here the sequenced sample was peripheral blood, taken before any cancer treatment. The receptors here all came from a man aged 35 to 69 with stage I lung adenocarcinoma.

This chain joins TRBV18 and TRBJ2-7; no reliable D call. This CDR3 has 13 amino acids. CDR1 is KGHSH, CDR2 LQKENI, per germline. Trimming left V 0 bases short and J 3 bases short, with 6 bases between. The CDR3 bases are TGTGCCAGCTCACCACCGGATTTCTACGAGCAGTACTTC. It yields the protein CASSPPDFYEQYF.

The V gene is TRBV5-5, the J gene TRBJ2-7; D gene uncertain. V was pared by 0 bases and J by 1 base, with 8 bases between. This CDR3 has 14 amino acids. Looked up from germline, CDR1 is SGHKS and CDR2 is YYEKEE (reference sequence). The DNA for the CDR3 is TGTGCCAGCAGCTTGGGGCCCATTTCCTACGAGCAGTACTTC. Encoded protein: CASSLGPISYEQYF.

The chain couples TRBV11-2 to TRBJ1-4; unclear D gene. V lost 8 bases and J lost 7, with 17 bases in between. There are 14 residues in the CDR3. Looked up from germline, CDR1 is SGHAT and CDR2 is FQNNGV. The CDR3: CASDEAWSVEKLFF. CDR3 in DNA: TGTGCCAGCGACGAGGCCTGGAGTGTTGAAAAACTGTTTTTT.

V and J are TRBV28 and TRBJ1-2, with D perhaps matching TRBD1 (6 bases). The V gene lost 6 bases and the J gene lost 1 base, with 9 bases spanning the gap. The germline V gene has CDR1 MDHEN and CDR2 SYDVKM. The CDR3 has 13 amino acids. CDR3 region: CASSADSNYGYTF. The CDR3 DNA sequence: TGTGCCAGCAGCGCGGACAGTAACTATGGCTACACCTTC.

The chain combines TRBV11-3 with TRBJ2-7; 7 positions match TRBD2. V trimming: 1 base; J trimming: 0 bases; junction bases outside the gene matches: 3. This CDR3 comprises 15 residues. CDR1 and CDR2 (germline): SGHNT, YENEEA. CDR3 in amino acids: CASSLGGGSSYEQYF. The CDR3 bases are TGTGCCAGCAGCTTAGGGGGCGGGAGCTCCTACGAGCAGTACTTC.

The rearrangement links TRBV4-2 to TRBJ2-7; possibly TRBD2 for D (6 bases). V lost 3 bases and J lost 3, with 15 bases in between. CDR1 LGHNA and CDR2 YNFKEQ come from the germline V gene. The CDR3 runs 15 residues. DNA for the CDR3: TGTGCCAGCAGCCAGTTAGCGGCTGGGGGCTACGAGCAGTACTTC. Residues: CASSQLAAGGYEQYF.

V usage is TRBV13 and J usage is TRBJ1-4, with 8 bases aligning to TRBD1. This CDR3 region has 15 residues. Germline CDR1 is PRHDT and CDR2 is FYEKMQ (reference sequence). V was pared by 5 bases and J by 6 bases, with 8 bases of the junction left unmatched. This CDR3 is CASSARQGNHEKLFF. The CDR3 coding sequence is TGTGCCAGCAGCGCCCGACAGGGGAATCATGAAAAACTGTTTTTT.

This chain uses TRBV18 with TRBJ1-2; 11 bases align to TRBD1. Germline loops: CDR1 KGHSH, CDR2 LQKENI. Unmatched junction bases numbered 0, after V lost 1 base and J lost 8 bases. CDR3 length equals 13 residues. DNA for the CDR3: TGTGCCAGCTCACCACGGGACAGGGGGGGCTACACCTTC. This translates into CASSPRDRGGYTF. The variable domain in full, completed from reference TRBV18 and TRBJ1-2, reads NAGVMQNPRHLVRRRGQEARLRCSPMKGHSHVYWYRQLPEEGLKFMVYLQKENIIDESGMPKERFSAEFPKEGPSILRIQQVVRGDSAAYFCASSPRDRGGYTFGSGTRLTVV.

J is TRBJ1-3 and V is TRBV9, with D uncertain. Germline-derived CDR1 and CDR2 are SGDLS and YYNGEE. Trimming pared 2 bases from V and 4 bases from J, leaving 7 bases between. The CDR3 loop spans 13 amino acids. CDR3 sequence (DNA): TGTGCCAGCAGCGTCTTATCCGGAAACACCATATATTTT. Its translation: CASSVLSGNTIYF.

This chain links TRBV7-2 with TRBJ2-2, with D perhaps assigned TRBD1 or TRBD2 (6 bases each). The V end was cut by 1 base, the J end by 7 bases, with 13 bases between. Germline V gives CDR1 SGHTA, CDR2 FQGNSA. CDR3 length equals 15 residues. The CDR3 spells CASSLGRGQGGELFF. Here the CDR3 DNA reads TGTGCCAGCAGCTTAGGGCGGGGACAAGGCGGGGAGCTGTTTTTT.

V usage is TRBV4-3 and J usage is TRBJ2-1; TRBD2 matches 11 bases. Germline values: CDR1 LGHNA, CDR2 YSLEER. Trimming took 1 base from V and 2 from J; bases not matched to a gene: 4. The CDR3 sequence is 17 residues long. The CDR3 sequence: CASSQVSGGAPYNEQFF. CDR3 DNA sequence: TGCGCCAGCAGCCAAGTTAGCGGGGGGGCCCCCTACAATGAGCAGTTCTTC.

The sample holds one count of this clone. This chain uses TRBV5-5 with TRBJ2-3; 8 positions match TRBD2. CDR1 SGHKS and CDR2 YYEKEE come from the germline V gene (reference sequence). The CDR3 length is 17 residues. The V segment lost 5 bases and the J segment 2 bases; nucleotides outside the gene matches: 13. The CDR3 sequence: CASRTREREGLTDTQYF. As DNA, the CDR3 is TGTGCCAGCAGGACCCGGGAACGGGAGGGTCTCACAGATACGCAGTATTTT.

V usage is TRBV19 and J usage is TRBJ1-4; D ambiguous. Germline lookup yields CDR1 LNHDA and CDR2 SQIVND (reference sequence). V was pared by 3 bases and J by 3 bases, with 11 bases between. The CDR3 length is 15 residues. Here the CDR3 reads CASSILGGSNEKLFF. CDR3 DNA sequence: TGTGCCAGTAGTATCTTGGGAGGTTCTAATGAAAAACTGTTTTTT.

Here the CDR3 reads CASSLQGPSNIQYF. CDR3 nucleotides: TGTGCCAGCAGCTTACAGGGTCCGTCTAACATTCAGTACTTC. This chain connects TRBV5-4 to TRBJ2-4; D perhaps matches TRBD1 (6 bases). This CDR3 region has 14 residues. Looked up from germline, CDR1 is SGHNT and CDR2 is YYREEE (reference sequence). The V end was cut by 2 bases, the J end by 7 bases, with 13 bases between.

This clone was counted a few times. The chain couples TRBV20-1 to TRBJ1-1; no reliable D call. This CDR3 comprises 11 residues. CDR1 is DFQATT and CDR2 is SNEGSKA in the germline V gene (reference sequence). Trimming removed 1 base from V and 3 bases from J, with 3 bases in between. The CDR3 bases are TGCAGTGCTAGAGGATACACTGAAGCTTTCTTT. Translated: CSARGYTEAFF.

J is TRBJ2-5 and V is TRBV6-1; the D gene is possibly TRBD1 (5 bases). V was shortened by 3 bases and J by 1 base, with 9 bases between the two germline ends. The CDR3 contains 14 residues. From germline, CDR1 is MNHNS and CDR2 SASEGT. This chain's CDR3 is CASSDTGTQETQYF. In nucleotides, the CDR3 is TGTGCCAGCAGTGATACAGGAACCCAAGAGACCCAGTACTTC.

The chain carries TRBV28 and TRBJ2-7, with 8 nucleotides matching TRBD2. There are 17 residues in the CDR3. In germline, CDR1 is MDHEN, CDR2 SYDVKM. Trimming took 5 bases from V and 3 from J; bases not matched to a gene: 15. The CDR3, as DNA: TGTGCCAGCAGTCCCCCCCCCGGGCTGGCGGGAGGCTACGAGCAGTACTTC. Translated: CASSPPPGLAGGYEQYF.

The chain carries TRBV7-9 and TRBJ1-1, with a weak D call TRBD1 (5 bases). This CDR3 has 15 residues. CDR1 and CDR2 (germline): SEHNR, FQNEAQ (reference sequence). The V end was cut by 5 bases, the J end by 4 bases, with 17 bases between. Written as DNA, the CDR3 is TGTGCCAGCAGCGGCAGGGTATTTAAGGTCACTGAAGCTTTCTTT. It translates to CASSGRVFKVTEAFF. The full variable domain, with the rest looked up from reference TRBV7-9 and TRBJ1-1, is DTGVSQNPRHKITKRGQNVTFRCDPISEHNRLYWYRQTLGQGPEFLTYFQNEAQLEKSRLLSDRFSAERPKGSFSTLEIQRTEQGDSAMYLCASSGRVFKVTEAFFGQGTRLTVV.

The J gene is TRBJ1-4, the V gene TRBV13; D is possibly TRBD1 (5 bases). V lost 2 bases and J 0 bases, leaving 13 bases between the germline ends. This CDR3 has 17 amino acids. The germline V gene has CDR1 PRHDT and CDR2 FYEKMQ (reference sequence). The CDR3 bases are TGTGCCAGCAGCTTATTCTCGGGGCCCACAACTAATGAAAAACTGTTTTTT. Its protein is CASSLFSGPTTNEKLFF.

V gene TRBV6-5 combines with J gene TRBJ1-3; TRBD1 matches at 7 bases. The ends lost 6 bases at V and 0 bases at J; junction bases unmatched: 5. CDR1 and CDR2 from the germline V gene are MNHEY and SVGAGI. The CDR3 extends over 15 amino acids. CDR3 sequence: CASRETGDSGNTIYF. The CDR3 bases are TGTGCCAGCAGGGAAACAGGGGACTCTGGAAACACCATATATTTT.

V is TRBV5-1 and J is TRBJ2-5; D is uncertain. The CDR3 length is 15 residues. Germline CDR1 and CDR2: SGHRS and YFSETQ. With 2 bases removed from V and 1 base from J, the gap between germline ends came to 12 bases. The CDR3 is CASSFPDATQETQYF. DNA of the CDR3: TGCGCCAGCAGCTTTCCCGATGCGACCCAAGAGACCCAGTACTTC.

The V gene is TRBV5-6, the J gene TRBJ2-7, with D perhaps matching TRBD2 (5 bases). Germline values: CDR1 SGHDT, CDR2 YYEEEE. V lost 2 bases and J lost 2, with 8 bases in between. This CDR3 is built from 13 residues. The CDR3 spells CASSLGLTYEQYF. In DNA form, the CDR3 reads TGTGCCAGCAGCTTAGGACTCACCTACGAGCAGTACTTC. Full variable domain (rest looked up from reference TRBV5-6 and TRBJ2-7): DAGVTQSPTHLIKTRGQQVTLRCSPKSGHDTVSWYQQALGQGPQFIFQYYEEEERQRGNFPDRFSGHQFPNYSSELNVNALLLGDSALYLCASSLGLTYEQYFGPGTRLTVT.

The chain is built from TRBV5-1 and TRBJ1-1, with 8 bases identical to TRBD1. V shed 4 bases and J 5 bases; nucleotides not matched to a gene: 16. The CDR3 runs to 17 residues. Germline V lookup: CDR1 SGHRS, CDR2 YFSETQ. CDR3 protein: CASSTDGQGGVSTEAFF. CDR3 DNA sequence: TGCGCCAGCAGCACAGACGGACAGGGAGGGGTGTCGACTGAAGCTTTCTTT.

V usage is TRBV6-5 and J usage is TRBJ1-6; D is unresolved. Deletions cut 8 bases from V and 9 bases from J, with 11 bases between. The CDR3 contains 12 residues. Germline V lookup: CDR1 MNHEY, CDR2 SVGAGI. In DNA form, the CDR3 reads TGTGCCAGCGGATTTGTAGGTTCACCCCTCCACTTT. This translates into CASGFVGSPLHF.

The chain carries TRBV6-5 and TRBJ2-3; D possibly matches TRBD1 or TRBD2 (5 bases each). CDR1 is MNHEY and CDR2 is SVGAGI in the germline V gene. This CDR3 spans 12 amino acids. V was shortened by 4 bases and J by 11 bases, with 13 bases between the two germline ends. The CDR3 DNA is TGTGCCAGCAGTTCCGGGACGTTGAGGCAGTATTTT. It translates to CASSSGTLRQYF.

The rearrangement links TRBV5-4 to TRBJ1-5, with D perhaps TRBD1 (5 bases). V dropped 3 bases and J dropped 0 bases, with 19 bases sitting between them. Per the germline V gene, CDR1 is SGHNT and CDR2 is YYREEE (reference sequence). The CDR3 consists of 18 residues. Here the CDR3 DNA reads TGTGCCAGCAGCTCAGGACCGACAGTCTACGATAGCAATCAGCCCCAGCATTTT. This encodes CASSSGPTVYDSNQPQHF.

V and J are TRBV23-1 and TRBJ1-5, with 7 bases aligning to TRBD1. Being an ORF, TRBV23-1 has a function that is uncertain. This CDR3 region has 15 residues. The trim removed 6 bases at V and 4 bases at J, leaving 9 bases unmatched. The CDR3 is CASRTGKVKNQPQHF. The DNA of the CDR3 is TGCGCCAGCAGGACAGGGAAAGTCAAGAATCAGCCCCAGCATTTT.

In its sample, this clone was seen once. The chain has TRBV6-5 and TRBJ1-1, with D unclear. V was pared by 5 bases and J by 4 bases, with 8 bases between. This CDR3 region has 12 residues. Germline V gene data show CDR1 as MNHEY and CDR2 as SVGAGI. Here the CDR3 reads CASSPGVTEAFF. The CDR3 DNA reads as TGTGCCAGCAGTCCGGGCGTCACTGAAGCTTTCTTT.

This clone occurred once. In DNA, the CDR3 is TGTGCCAGCAGCTTGGGGCCGTTGGACCCACAAGCAATTACCTACGAGCAGTACTTC. It codes for CASSLGPLDPQAITYEQYF. The chain couples TRBV5-6 to TRBJ2-7; D remains ambiguous. In germline, CDR1 is SGHDT, CDR2 YYEEEE. V lost 0 bases, J lost 2 bases, and 24 bases lay in between. The CDR3 sequence is 19 residues long.

The chain uses TRBV18 and TRBJ2-1; D ambiguous. This CDR3 spans 16 amino acids. Trimming removed 6 bases at V and 8 bases at J, with 23 bases between. Germline CDR1 KGHSH, CDR2 LQKENI. As DNA, the CDR3 is TGTGCCAGCTCCCGGGTGGCGTCTCGCCTCGGGCATGAGCAGTTCTTC. Protein sequence: CASSRVASRLGHEQFF.

This clone was observed a few times. This chain links TRBV20-1 with TRBJ1-2; D remains unclear. V was clipped by 8 bases and J by 3 bases, with 10 bases between them. The CDR3 runs to 11 residues. The germline V gene has CDR1 DFQATT and CDR2 SNEGSKA (reference sequence). CDR3 coding DNA: TGCAGTCGTCCGCGTGACTATGGCTACACCTTC. Its translation is CSRPRDYGYTF.